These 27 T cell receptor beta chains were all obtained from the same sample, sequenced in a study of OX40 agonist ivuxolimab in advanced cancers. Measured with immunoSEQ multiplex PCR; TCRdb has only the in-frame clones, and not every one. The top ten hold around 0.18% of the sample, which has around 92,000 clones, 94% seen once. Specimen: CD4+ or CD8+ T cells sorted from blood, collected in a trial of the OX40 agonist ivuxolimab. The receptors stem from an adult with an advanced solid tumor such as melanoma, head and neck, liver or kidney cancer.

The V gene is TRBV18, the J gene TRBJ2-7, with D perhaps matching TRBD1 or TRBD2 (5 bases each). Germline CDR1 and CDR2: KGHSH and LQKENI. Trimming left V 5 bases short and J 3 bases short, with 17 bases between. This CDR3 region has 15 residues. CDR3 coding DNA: TGTGCCAGCTCAGAGGGGCAGGGCCAGGGCTACGAGCAGTACTTC. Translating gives CASSEGQGQGYEQYF. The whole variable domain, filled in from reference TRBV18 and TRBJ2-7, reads NAGVMQNPRHLVRRRGQEARLRCSPMKGHSHVYWYRQLPEEGLKFMVYLQKENIIDESGMPKERFSAEFPKEGPSILRIQQVVRGDSAAYFCASSEGQGQGYEQYFGPGTRLTVT.

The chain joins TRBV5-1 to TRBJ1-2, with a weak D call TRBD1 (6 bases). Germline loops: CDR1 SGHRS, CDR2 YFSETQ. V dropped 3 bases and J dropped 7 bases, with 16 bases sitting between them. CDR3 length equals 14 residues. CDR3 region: CASSSNRASGGYTF. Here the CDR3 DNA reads TGCGCCAGCAGCTCAAACAGGGCGTCAGGTGGCTACACCTTC.

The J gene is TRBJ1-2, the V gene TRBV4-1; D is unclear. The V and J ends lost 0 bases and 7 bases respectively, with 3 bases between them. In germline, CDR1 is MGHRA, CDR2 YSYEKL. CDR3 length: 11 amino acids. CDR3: CASSQDGGYTF. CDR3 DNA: TGCGCCAGCAGCCAAGATGGTGGCTACACCTTC.

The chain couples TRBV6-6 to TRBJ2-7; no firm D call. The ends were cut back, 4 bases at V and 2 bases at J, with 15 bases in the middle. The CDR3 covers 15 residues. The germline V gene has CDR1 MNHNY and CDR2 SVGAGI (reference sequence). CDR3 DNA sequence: TGTGCCAGCAGTTTCGGACGCGAACGAGCCTACGAGCAGTACTTC. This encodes CASSFGRERAYEQYF.

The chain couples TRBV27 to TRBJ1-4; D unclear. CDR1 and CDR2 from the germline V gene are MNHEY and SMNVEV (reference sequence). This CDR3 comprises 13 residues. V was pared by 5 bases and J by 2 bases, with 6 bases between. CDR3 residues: CASSPRTNEKLFF. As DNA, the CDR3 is TGTGCCAGCAGTCCGAGGACTAATGAAAAACTGTTTTTT.

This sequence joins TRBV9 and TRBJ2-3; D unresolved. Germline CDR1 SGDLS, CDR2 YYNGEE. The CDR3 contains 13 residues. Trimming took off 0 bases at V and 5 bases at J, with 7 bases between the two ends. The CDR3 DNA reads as TGTGCCAGCAGCGTAGAGGGCGGAGATACGCAGTATTTT. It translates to CASSVEGGDTQYF.

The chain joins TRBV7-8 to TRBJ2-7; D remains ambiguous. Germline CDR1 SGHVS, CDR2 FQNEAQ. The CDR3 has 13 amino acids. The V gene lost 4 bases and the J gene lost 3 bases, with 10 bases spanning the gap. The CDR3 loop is CASSSASRYEQYF. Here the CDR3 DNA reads TGTGCCAGCAGCTCAGCGAGCCGCTACGAGCAGTACTTC.

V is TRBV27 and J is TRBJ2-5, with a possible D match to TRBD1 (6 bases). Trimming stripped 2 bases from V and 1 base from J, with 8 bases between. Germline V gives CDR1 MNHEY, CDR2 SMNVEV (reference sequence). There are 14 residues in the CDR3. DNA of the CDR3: TGTGCCAGCAGTTTAGACAGGAGCCAAGAGACCCAGTACTTC. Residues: CASSLDRSQETQYF.

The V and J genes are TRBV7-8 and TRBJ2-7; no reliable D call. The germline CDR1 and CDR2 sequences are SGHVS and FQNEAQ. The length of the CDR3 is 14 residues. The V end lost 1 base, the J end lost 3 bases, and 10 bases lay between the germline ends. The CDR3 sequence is CASSLVSDYYEQYF. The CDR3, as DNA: TGTGCCAGCAGCTTAGTGTCGGATTACTACGAGCAGTACTTC. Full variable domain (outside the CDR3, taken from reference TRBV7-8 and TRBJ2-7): GAGVSQSPRYKVAKRGQDVALRCDPISGHVSLFWYQQALGQGPEFLTYFQNEAQLDKSGLPSDRFFAERPEGSVSTLKIQRTQQEDSAVYLCASSLVSDYYEQYFGPGTRLTVT.

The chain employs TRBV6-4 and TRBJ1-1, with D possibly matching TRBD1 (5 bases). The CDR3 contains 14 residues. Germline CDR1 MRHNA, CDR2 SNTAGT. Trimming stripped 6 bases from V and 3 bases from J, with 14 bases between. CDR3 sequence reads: CASRAGWVDTEAFF. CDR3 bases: TGTGCCAGCAGGGCAGGGTGGGTGGACACTGAAGCTTTCTTT.

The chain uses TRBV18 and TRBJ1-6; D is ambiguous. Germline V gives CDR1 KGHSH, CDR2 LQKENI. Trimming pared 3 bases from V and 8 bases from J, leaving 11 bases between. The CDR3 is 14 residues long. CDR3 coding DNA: TGTGCCAGCTCACCGTCTGGAGGTGATTCACCCCTCCACTTT. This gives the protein CASSPSGGDSPLHF.

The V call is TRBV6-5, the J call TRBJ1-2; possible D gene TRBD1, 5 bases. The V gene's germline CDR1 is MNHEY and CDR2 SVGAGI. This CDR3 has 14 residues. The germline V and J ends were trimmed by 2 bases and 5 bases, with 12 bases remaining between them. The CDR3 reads CASSYDSPQYGYTF. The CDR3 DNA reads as TGTGCCAGCAGTTACGACAGTCCCCAATATGGCTACACCTTC.

The CDR3 protein is CSVEQAPLGNEQFF. The CDR3 coding sequence is TGCAGCGTTGAACAGGCACCCCTGGGCAATGAGCAGTTCTTC. The V and J genes are TRBV29-1 and TRBJ2-1; D unresolved. Germline lookup yields CDR1 SQVTM and CDR2 ANQGSEA. V was cut by 2 bases and J by 6 bases, with 14 bases left in between. This CDR3 is 14 amino acids long.

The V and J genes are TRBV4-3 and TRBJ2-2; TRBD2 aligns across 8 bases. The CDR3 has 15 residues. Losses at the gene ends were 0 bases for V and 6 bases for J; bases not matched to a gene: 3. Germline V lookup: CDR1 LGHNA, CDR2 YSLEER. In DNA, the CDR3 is TGCGCCAGCAGCCAAGATTGGCGGGGGGCCGGGGAGCTGTTTTTT. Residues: CASSQDWRGAGELFF.

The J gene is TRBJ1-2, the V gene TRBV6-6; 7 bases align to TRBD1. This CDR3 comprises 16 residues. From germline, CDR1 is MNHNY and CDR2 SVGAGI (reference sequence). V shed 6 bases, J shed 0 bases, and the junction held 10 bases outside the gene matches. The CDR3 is CASSAPGQEPNYGYTF. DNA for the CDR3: TGTGCCAGCAGCGCCCCTGGACAGGAGCCTAACTATGGCTACACCTTC.

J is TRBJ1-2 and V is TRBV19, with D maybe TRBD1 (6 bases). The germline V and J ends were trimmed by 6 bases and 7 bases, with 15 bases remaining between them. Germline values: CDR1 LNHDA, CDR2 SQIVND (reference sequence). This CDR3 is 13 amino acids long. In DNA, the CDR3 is TGTGCCAGTAGCAAGACAGGATCGAGTGGCTACACCTTC. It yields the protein CASSKTGSSGYTF.

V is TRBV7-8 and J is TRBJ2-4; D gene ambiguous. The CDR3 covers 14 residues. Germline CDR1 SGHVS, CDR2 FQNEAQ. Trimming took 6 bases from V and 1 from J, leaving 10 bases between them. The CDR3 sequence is CASRRILAKNIQYF. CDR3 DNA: TGTGCCAGCAGGAGGATATTGGCCAAAAACATTCAGTACTTC.

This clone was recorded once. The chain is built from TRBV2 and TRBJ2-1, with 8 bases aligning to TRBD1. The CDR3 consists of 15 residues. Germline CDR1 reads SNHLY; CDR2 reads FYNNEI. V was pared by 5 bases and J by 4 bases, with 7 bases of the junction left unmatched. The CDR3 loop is CASSSTGGFYNEQFF. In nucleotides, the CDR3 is TGTGCCAGCAGTTCCACAGGGGGATTTTACAATGAGCAGTTCTTC.

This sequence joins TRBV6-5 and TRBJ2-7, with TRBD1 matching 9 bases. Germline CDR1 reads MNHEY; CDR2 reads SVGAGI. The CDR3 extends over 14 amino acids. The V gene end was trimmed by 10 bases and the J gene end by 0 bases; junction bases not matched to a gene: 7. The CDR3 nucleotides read TGTGCCACCTCTCGGACAGGGGTCTCCTACGAGCAGTACTTC. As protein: CATSRTGVSYEQYF.

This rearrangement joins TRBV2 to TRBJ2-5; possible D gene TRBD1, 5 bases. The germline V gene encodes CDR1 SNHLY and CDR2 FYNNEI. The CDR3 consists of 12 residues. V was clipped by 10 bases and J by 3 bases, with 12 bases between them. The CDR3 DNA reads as TGTGCCACCATGGGCAGGGAAGAGACCCAGTACTTC. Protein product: CATMGREETQYF.

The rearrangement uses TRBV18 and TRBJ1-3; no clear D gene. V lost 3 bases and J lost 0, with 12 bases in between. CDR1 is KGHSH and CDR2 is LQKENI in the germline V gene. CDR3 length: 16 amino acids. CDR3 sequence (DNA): TGTGCCAGCTCACCCCGGACCCTAGACTCTGGAAACACCATATATTTT. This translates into CASSPRTLDSGNTIYF.

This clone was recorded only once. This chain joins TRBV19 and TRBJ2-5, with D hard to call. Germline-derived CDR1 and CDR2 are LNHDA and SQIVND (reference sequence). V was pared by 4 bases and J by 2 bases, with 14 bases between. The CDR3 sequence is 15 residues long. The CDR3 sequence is CASSRKGYPQETQYF. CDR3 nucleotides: TGTGCCAGTAGTAGGAAGGGATACCCACAAGAGACCCAGTACTTC.

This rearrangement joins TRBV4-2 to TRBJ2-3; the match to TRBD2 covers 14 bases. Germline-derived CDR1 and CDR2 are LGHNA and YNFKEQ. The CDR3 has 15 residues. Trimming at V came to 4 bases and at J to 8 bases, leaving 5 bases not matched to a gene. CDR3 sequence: CASSRAGTSGSTQYF. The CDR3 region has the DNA TGTGCCAGCAGCCGGGCCGGGACTAGCGGGAGTACGCAGTATTTT.

The CDR3 DNA is TGTGCCACCAGCTACGACTACCCCGGGGAGCTGTTTTTT. Its protein product is CATSYDYPGELFF. The J gene is TRBJ2-2, the V gene TRBV15, with a possible D match to TRBD2 (5 bases). The CDR3 extends over 13 amino acids. Germline loops: CDR1 LNHNV, CDR2 YYDKDF (reference sequence). V gave up 5 bases and J gave up 6 bases, with 10 bases separating them.

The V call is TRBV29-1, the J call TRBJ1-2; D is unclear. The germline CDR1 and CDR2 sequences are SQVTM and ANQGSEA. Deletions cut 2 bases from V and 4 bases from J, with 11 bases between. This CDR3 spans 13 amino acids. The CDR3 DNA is TGCAGCGTTGAACAGCTCCTACCCTATGGCTACACCTTC. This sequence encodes CSVEQLLPYGYTF.

In DNA form, the CDR3 reads TGTGCCAGCTTGGAAACAGGGACCTACGAGCAGTACTTC. It yields the protein CASLETGTYEQYF. The chain links TRBV11-2 to TRBJ2-7, with D possibly being TRBD1 (6 bases). V lost 8 bases to trimming and J lost 2 bases, with 13 bases between them. Germline loops: CDR1 SGHAT, CDR2 FQNNGV. The CDR3 extends over 13 amino acids.

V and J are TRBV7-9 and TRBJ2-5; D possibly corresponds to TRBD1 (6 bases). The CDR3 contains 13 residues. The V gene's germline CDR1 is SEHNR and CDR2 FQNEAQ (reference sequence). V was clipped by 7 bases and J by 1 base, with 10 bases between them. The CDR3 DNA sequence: TGTGCCAGCATGGTCAGGGGCCAAGAGACCCAGTACTTC. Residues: CASMVRGQETQYF.